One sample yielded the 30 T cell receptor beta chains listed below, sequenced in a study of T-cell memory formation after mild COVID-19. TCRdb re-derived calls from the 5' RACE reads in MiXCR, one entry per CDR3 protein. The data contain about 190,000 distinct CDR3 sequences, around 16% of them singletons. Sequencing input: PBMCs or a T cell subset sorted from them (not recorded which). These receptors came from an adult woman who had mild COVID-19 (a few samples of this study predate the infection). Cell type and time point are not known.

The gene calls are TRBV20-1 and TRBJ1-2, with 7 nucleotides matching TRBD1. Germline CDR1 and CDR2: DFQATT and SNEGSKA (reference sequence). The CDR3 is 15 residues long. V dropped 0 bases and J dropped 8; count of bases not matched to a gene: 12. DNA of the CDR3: TGCAGTGCTAGAGATCAGGGACAGCCCTCGGGGGGCTACACCTTC. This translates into CSARDQGQPSGGYTF.

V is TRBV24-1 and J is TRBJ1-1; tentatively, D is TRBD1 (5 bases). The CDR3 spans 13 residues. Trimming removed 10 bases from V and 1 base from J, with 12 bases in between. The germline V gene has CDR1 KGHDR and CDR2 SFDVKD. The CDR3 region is CATRGRGNTEAFF. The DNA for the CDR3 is TGTGCCACAAGGGGCCGGGGGAACACTGAAGCTTTCTTT.

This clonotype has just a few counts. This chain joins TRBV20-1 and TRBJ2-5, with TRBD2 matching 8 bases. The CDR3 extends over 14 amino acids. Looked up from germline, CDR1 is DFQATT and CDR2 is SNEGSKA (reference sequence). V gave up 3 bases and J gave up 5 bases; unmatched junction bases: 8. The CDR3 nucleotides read TGCAGTGCTAGCGGGGGGGTCTCTTCGGAGACCCAGTACTTC. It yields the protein CSASGGVSSETQYF.

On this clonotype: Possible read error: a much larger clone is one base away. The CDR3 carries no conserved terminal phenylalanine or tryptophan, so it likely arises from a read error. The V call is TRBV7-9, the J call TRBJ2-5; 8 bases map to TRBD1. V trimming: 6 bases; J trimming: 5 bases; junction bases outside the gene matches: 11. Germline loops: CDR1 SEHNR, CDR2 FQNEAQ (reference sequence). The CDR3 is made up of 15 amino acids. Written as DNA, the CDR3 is TGTGCCAGCAGTCTCGGACAGGGAAGGAAGGAGACCCAGTACTAC. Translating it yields CASSLGQGRKETQYY.

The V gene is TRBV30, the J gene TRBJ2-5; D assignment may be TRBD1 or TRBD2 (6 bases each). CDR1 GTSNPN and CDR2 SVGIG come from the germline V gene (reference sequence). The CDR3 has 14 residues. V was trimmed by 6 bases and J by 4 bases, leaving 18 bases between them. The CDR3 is CACGYGGPAETQYF. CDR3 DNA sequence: TGTGCCTGCGGATATGGGGGGCCGGCAGAGACCCAGTACTTC. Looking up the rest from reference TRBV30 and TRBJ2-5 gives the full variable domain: SQTIHQWPATLVQPVGSPLSLECTVEGTSNPNLYWYRQAAGRGLQLLFYSVGIGQISSEVPQNLSASRPQDRQFILSSKKLLLSDSGFYLCACGYGGPAETQYFGPGTRLLVL.

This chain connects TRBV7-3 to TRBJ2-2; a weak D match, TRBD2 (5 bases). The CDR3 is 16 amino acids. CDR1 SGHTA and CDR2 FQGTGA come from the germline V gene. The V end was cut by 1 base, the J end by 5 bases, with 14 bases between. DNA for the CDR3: TGTGCCAGCAGCTTAAACCCGGCGGGTGGGACCGGGGAGCTGTTTTTT. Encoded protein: CASSLNPAGGTGELFF.

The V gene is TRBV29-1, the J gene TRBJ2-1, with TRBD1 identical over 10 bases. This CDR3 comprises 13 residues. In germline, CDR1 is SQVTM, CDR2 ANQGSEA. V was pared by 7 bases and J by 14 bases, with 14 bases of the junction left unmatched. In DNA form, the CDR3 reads TGCAGCGCTCTCCGGGACAGGGGATATTTCGAGTTCTTC. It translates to CSALRDRGYFEFF.

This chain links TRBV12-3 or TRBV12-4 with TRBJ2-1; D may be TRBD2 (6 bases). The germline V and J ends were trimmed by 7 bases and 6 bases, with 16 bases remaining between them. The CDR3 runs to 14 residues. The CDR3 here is CASTPGLISNEQFF. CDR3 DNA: TGTGCCAGCACACCGGGACTCATTTCCAATGAGCAGTTCTTC.

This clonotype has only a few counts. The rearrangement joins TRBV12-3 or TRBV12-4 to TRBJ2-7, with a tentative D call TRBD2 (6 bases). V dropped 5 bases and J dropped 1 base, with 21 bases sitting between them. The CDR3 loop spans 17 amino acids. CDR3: CASSPEVRLVPSYEQYF. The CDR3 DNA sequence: TGTGCCAGCAGTCCTGAAGTGCGACTAGTTCCTTCCTACGAGCAGTACTTC.

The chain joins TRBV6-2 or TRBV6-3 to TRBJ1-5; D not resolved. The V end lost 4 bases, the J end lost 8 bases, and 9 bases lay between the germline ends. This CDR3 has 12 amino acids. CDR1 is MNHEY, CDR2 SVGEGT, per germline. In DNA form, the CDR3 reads TGTGCCAGCAGTTCTCTGTCGGAGCCCCAGCATTTT. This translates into CASSSLSEPQHF.

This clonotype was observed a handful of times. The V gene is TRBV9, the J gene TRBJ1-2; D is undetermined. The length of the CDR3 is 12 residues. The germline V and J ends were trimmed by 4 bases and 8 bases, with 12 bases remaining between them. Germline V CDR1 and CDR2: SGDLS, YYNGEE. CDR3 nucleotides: TGTGCCAGCAGCCAGACGGCTGGAGGCTACACCTTC. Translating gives CASSQTAGGYTF.

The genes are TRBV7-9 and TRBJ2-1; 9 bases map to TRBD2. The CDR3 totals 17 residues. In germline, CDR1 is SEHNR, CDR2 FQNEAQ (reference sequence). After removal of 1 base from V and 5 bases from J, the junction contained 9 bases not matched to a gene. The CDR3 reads CASSLGGGRGLHNEQFF. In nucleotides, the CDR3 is TGTGCCAGCAGCTTAGGAGGCGGGAGGGGACTACACAATGAGCAGTTCTTC.

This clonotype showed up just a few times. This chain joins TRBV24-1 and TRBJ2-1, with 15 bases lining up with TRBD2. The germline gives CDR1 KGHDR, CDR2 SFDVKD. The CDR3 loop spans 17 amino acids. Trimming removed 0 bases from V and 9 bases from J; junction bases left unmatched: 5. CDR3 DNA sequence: TGTGCCACCAGTGATTTGGAGGGACTAGCGGGGGGACGTGAGCAGTTCTTC. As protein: CATSDLEGLAGGREQFF.

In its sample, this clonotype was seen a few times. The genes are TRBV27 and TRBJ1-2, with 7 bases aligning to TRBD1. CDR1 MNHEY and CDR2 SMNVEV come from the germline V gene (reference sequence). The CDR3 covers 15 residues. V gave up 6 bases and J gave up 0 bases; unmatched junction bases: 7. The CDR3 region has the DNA TGTGCCAGCAGCGACAGGGATAAGGCTAACTATGGCTACACCTTC. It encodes CASSDRDKANYGYTF.

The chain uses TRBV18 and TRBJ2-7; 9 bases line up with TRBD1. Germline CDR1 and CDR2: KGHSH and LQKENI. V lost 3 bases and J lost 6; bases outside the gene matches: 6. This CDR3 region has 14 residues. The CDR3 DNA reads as TGTGCCAGCTCACCTCGACAGGGGGGCAGCGAGCAGTACTTC. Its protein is CASSPRQGGSEQYF.

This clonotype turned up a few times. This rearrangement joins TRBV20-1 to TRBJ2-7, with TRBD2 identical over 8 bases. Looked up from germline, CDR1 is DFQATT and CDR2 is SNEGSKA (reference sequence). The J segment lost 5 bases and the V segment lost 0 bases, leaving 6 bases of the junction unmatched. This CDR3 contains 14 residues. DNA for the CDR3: TGCAGTGCTAGAGATCCGGGAGGGTTGCACGAGCAGTACTTC. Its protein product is CSARDPGGLHEQYF.

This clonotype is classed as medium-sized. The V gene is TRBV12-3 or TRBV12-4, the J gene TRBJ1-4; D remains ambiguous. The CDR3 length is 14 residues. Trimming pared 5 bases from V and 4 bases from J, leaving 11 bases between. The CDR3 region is CASSETGFNEKLFF. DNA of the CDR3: TGTGCCAGCAGTGAAACGGGGTTTAATGAAAAACTGTTTTTT.

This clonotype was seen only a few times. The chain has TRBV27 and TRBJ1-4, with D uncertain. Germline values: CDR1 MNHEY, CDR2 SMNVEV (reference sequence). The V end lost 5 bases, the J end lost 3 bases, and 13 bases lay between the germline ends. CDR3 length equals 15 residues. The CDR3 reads CASSRVGRSNEKLFF. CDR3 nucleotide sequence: TGTGCCAGCAGTCGCGTGGGGAGATCTAATGAAAAACTGTTTTTT.

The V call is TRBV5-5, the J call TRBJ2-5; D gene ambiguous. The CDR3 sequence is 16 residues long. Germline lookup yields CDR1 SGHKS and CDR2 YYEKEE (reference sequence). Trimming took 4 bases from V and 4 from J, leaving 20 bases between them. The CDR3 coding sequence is TGTGCCAGCAGCCGACCCCGTCAAGGTCGGTCAGAGACCCAGTACTTC. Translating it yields CASSRPRQGRSETQYF.

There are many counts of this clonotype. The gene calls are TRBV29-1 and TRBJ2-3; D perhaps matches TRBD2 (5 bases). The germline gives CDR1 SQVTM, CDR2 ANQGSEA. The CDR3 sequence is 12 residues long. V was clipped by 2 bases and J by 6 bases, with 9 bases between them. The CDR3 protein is CSVETSADTQYF. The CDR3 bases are TGCAGCGTTGAAACTAGTGCGGATACGCAGTATTTT.

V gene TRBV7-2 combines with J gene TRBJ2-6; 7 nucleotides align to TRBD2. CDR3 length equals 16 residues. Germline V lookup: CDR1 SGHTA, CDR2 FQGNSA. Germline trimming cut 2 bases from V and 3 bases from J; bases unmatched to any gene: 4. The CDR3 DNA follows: TGTGCCAGCAGCTTAAAAGGGAGGGTTGGGGCCAACGTCCTGACTTTC. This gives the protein CASSLKGRVGANVLTF.

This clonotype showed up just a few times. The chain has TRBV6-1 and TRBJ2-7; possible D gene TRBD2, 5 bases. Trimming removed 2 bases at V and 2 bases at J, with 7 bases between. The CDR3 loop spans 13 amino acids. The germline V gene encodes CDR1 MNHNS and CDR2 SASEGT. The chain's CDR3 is CASSERGAYEQYF. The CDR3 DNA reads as TGTGCCAGCAGTGAACGGGGAGCCTACGAGCAGTACTTC.

In DNA, the CDR3 is TGTGCCAGCAGCTTATCACTTGGTCCGACAGGGGGAGACGGCTACACCTTC. Translation gives CASSLSLGPTGGDGYTF. The chain recombines TRBV7-9 with TRBJ1-2; the match to TRBD1 covers 9 bases. The CDR3 loop spans 17 amino acids. In germline, CDR1 is SEHNR, CDR2 FQNEAQ (reference sequence). The V gene end was trimmed by 2 bases and the J gene end by 8 bases; junction bases not matched to a gene: 15.

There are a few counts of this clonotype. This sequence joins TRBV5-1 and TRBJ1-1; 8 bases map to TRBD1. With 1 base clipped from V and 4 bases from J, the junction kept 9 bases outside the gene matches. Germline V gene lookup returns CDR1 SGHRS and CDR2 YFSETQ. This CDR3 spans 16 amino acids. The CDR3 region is CASSLTGQARSTEAFF. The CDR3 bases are TGCGCCAGCAGCTTGACGGGACAGGCAAGATCCACTGAAGCTTTCTTT.

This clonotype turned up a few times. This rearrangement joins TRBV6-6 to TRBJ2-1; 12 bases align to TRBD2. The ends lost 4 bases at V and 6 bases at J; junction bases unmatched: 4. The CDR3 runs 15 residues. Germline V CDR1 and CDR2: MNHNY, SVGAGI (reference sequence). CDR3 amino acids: CASSFATSGSNEQFF. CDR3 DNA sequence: TGTGCCAGCAGTTTTGCGACTAGCGGGAGCAATGAGCAGTTCTTC.

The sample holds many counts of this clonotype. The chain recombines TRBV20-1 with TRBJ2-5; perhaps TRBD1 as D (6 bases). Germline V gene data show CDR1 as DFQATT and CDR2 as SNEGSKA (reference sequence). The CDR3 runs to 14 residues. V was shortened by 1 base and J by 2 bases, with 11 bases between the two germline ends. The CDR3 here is CSARAWTEQETQYF. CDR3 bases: TGCAGTGCTAGAGCCTGGACAGAACAAGAGACCCAGTACTTC.

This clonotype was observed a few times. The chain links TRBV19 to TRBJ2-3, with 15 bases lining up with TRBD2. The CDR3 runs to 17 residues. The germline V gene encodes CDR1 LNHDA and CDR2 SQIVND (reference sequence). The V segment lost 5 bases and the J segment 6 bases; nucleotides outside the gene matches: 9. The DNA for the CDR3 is TGTGCCAGTAGTCCAAGGACTAGCGGGAGGGCCAGGGATACGCAGTATTTT. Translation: CASSPRTSGRARDTQYF.

CDR3 nucleotides: TGTGCCAGCAGCCCCGGGCAGGGACTAGCTGGGAAAGAGACCCAGTACTTC. Its protein is CASSPGQGLAGKETQYF. The rearrangement joins TRBV7-6 to TRBJ2-5, with 9 bases that match TRBD2. The length of the CDR3 is 17 residues. V was pared by 5 bases and J by 3 bases, with 13 bases of the junction left unmatched. The germline CDR1 and CDR2 sequences are SGHVS and FNYEAQ.

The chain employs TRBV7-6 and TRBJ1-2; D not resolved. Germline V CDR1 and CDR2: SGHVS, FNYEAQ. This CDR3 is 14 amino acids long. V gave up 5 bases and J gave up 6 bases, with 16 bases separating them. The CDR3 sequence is CASSHGPGLDGYTF. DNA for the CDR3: TGTGCCAGCAGCCATGGGCCCGGGTTGGATGGCTACACCTTC.

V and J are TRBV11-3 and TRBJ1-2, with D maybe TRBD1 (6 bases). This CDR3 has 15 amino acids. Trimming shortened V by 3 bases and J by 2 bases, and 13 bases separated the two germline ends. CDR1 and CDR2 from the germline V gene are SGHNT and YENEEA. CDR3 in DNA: TGTGCCAGCAGCTTTCGGGGGGCGGCGAACTATGGCTACACCTTC. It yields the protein CASSFRGAANYGYTF. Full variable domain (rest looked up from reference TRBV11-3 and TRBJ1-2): EAGVVQSPRYKIIEKKQPVAFWCNPISGHNTLYWYLQNLGQGPELLIRYENEEAVDDSQLPKDRFSAERLKGVDSTLKIQPAELGDSAVYLCASSFRGAANYGYTFGSGTRLTVV.